The table lists the clone carrying this TCR beta chain with many counts. The record originates from a study of T cell repertoires in cytomegalovirus infection. Via MiXCR, TCRdb re-called the reads, giving one row per CDR3 protein. This table has approximately 500,000 distinct CDR3 sequences, around 10% appearing once. This CDR3 comprises 13 residues. Germline CDR1 reads SEHNR; CDR2 reads FQNEAQ (reference sequence). Trimming pared 5 bases from V and 8 bases from J, leaving 13 bases between. Material for sequencing was PBMCs. The receptor comes from a human donor in good health (CMV status not recorded). Some clones in this sample may be carry-over from other donors' samples. V usage is TRBV7-9 and J usage is TRBJ2-4; D remains ambiguous. The CDR3 spells CASSRDPTDIQYF. DNA for the CDR3: TGTGCCAGCAGCCGAGACCCGACGGACATTCAGTACTTC.